These T cell receptor beta chains were read from a single sample in a study of Ad26.COV2.S vaccination and SARS-CoV-2 variants. TCRdb keeps only in-frame clones here, not all; method: immunoSEQ multiplex PCR. The sample includes some 640,000 clones, 70% to 90% seen only once; the top ten take over 1.3%. The sequencing used peripheral blood, collected in a trial of Ad26.COV2.S vaccine versus placebo. These receptors were collected from a person between 18 and 65 years old who received the Ad26.COV2.S COVID-19 vaccine or a placebo. Each CDR3 is given with its conserved first and last residue. The D gene is left open where the match is weak. Expanded clones are given a class, and other clones once, few, many or no size at all.

v_gene: TRBV20-1; len: 11; abundance: .; d_gene: .; j_gene: TRBJ2-1; CDR3aa: CSALRLNEQFF; CDR3nt: TGCAGTGCTCTCCGGCTGAATGAGCAGTTCTTC
v_gene: TRBV4-3; len: 15; abundance: .; d_gene: .; j_gene: TRBJ2-2; CDR3aa: CASSQTGGNTGELFF; CDR3nt: TGCGCCAGCAGCCAGACCGGGGGGAACACCGGGGAGCTGTTTTTT
v_gene: TRBV25-1; len: 14; abundance: few; d_gene: TRBD2; j_gene: TRBJ2-7; CDR3aa: CASSRTGLPSEQYF; CDR3nt: TGTGCCAGCAGCCGTACGGGACTACCTTCCGAGCAGTACTTC
v_gene: TRBV14; len: 17; abundance: .; d_gene: .; j_gene: TRBJ1-6; CDR3aa: CASSADSLSSYNSPLHF; CDR3nt: TGTGCCAGCAGCGCGGACAGTCTGAGCTCCTATAATTCACCCCTCCACTTT
v_gene: TRBV29-1; len: 15; abundance: .; d_gene: .; j_gene: TRBJ2-5; CDR3aa: CCAGGQGGGSETQYF; CDR3nt: TGCTGCGCGGGGGGACAGGGAGGAGGTAGCGAGACCCAGTACTTC
v_gene: TRBV6-5; len: 15; abundance: .; d_gene: .; j_gene: TRBJ2-5; CDR3aa: CASSYLWQAQETQYF; CDR3nt: TGTGCCAGCAGTTACCTCTGGCAGGCCCAAGAGACCCAGTACTTC
v_gene: TRBV16; len: 16; abundance: .; d_gene: TRBD1; j_gene: TRBJ1-3; CDR3aa: CASSPLQGASGNTIYF; CDR3nt: TGTGCCAGCAGCCCCCTACAGGGGGCTTCAGGAAACACCATATATTTT
v_gene: TRBV10-3; len: 15; abundance: .; d_gene: TRBD1; j_gene: TRBJ2-1; CDR3aa: CAISEPGTAYNEQFF; CDR3nt: TGTGCCATCAGTGAACCCGGGACAGCGTACAATGAGCAGTTCTTC
v_gene: TRBV9; len: 13; abundance: .; d_gene: .; j_gene: TRBJ1-1; CDR3aa: CASSVALTDEAFF; CDR3nt: TGTGCCAGCAGCGTAGCCCTGACAGATGAAGCTTTCTTT
v_gene: TRBV5-1; len: 15; abundance: .; d_gene: .; j_gene: TRBJ1-3; CDR3aa: CASSLEGVPGNTIYF; CDR3nt: TGCGCCAGCAGCTTGGAGGGGGTCCCTGGAAACACCATATATTTT
v_gene: TRBV10-3; len: 16; abundance: .; d_gene: TRBD1; j_gene: TRBJ2-7; CDR3aa: CAISEAWTGGMYEQYF; CDR3nt: TGTGCCATCAGTGAGGCCTGGACAGGGGGCATGTACGAGCAGTACTTC
v_gene: TRBV7-3; len: 13; abundance: .; d_gene: TRBD1; j_gene: TRBJ1-1; CDR3aa: CASSLQGGPEAFF; CDR3nt: TGTGCCAGCAGCTTACAGGGGGGCCCTGAAGCTTTCTTT
v_gene: TRBV12-3/TRBV12-4; len: 11; abundance: .; d_gene: .; j_gene: TRBJ2-5; CDR3aa: CASSLRETQYF; CDR3nt: TGTGCCAGCAGTTTAAGAGAGACCCAGTACTTC
v_gene: TRBV6-6; len: 14; abundance: .; d_gene: TRBD1; j_gene: TRBJ1-2; CDR3aa: CATNRGATNYGYTF; CDR3nt: TGTGCCACCAACAGGGGCGCAACTAACTATGGCTACACCTTC
v_gene: TRBV9; len: 17; abundance: .; d_gene: TRBD1; j_gene: TRBJ1-6; CDR3aa: CASSVASQGGYNSPLHF; CDR3nt: TGTGCCAGCAGCGTAGCGTCCCAGGGGGGGTATAATTCACCCCTCCACTTT
v_gene: TRBV6-2/TRBV6-3; len: 16; abundance: .; d_gene: .; j_gene: TRBJ1-6; CDR3aa: CASSYRQSSYNSPLHF; CDR3nt: TGTGCCAGCAGTTATCGACAGAGCTCCTATAATTCACCCCTCCACTTT
v_gene: TRBV3-1/TRBV3-2; len: 14; abundance: .; d_gene: TRBD1; j_gene: TRBJ1-2; CDR3aa: CASSQAGTGHGYTF; CDR3nt: TGTGCCAGCAGCCAGGCCGGGACAGGGCATGGCTACACCTTC
v_gene: TRBV2; len: 13; abundance: .; d_gene: TRBD1; j_gene: TRBJ2-7; CDR3aa: CASSPTGGYEQYF; CDR3nt: TGTGCCAGCAGCCCGACAGGGGGCTACGAGCAGTACTTC
v_gene: TRBV6-6; len: 18; abundance: .; d_gene: TRBD1; j_gene: TRBJ1-2; CDR3aa: CASSRPGQLHLDGEGYTF; CDR3nt: TGTGCCAGCAGCCGACCGGGACAGTTGCACTTAGACGGCGAGGGCTACACCTTC
v_gene: TRBV7-2; len: 19; abundance: .; d_gene: TRBD2; j_gene: TRBJ2-1; CDR3aa: CASRRLAGAYRSSYNEQFF; CDR3nt: TGTGCCAGCAGAAGACTAGCGGGAGCCTATAGGAGCTCCTACAATGAGCAGTTCTTC
v_gene: TRBV30; len: 15; abundance: .; d_gene: .; j_gene: TRBJ2-3; CDR3aa: CACPSRGRNTDTQYF; CDR3nt: TGTGCCTGTCCTTCGCGGGGGCGGAACACAGATACGCAGTATTTT
v_gene: TRBV5-1; len: 13; abundance: .; d_gene: .; j_gene: TRBJ1-1; CDR3aa: CASSLEANTEAFF; CDR3nt: TGCGCCAGCAGCTTGGAGGCCAACACTGAAGCTTTCTTT
v_gene: TRBV29-1; len: 13; abundance: .; d_gene: .; j_gene: TRBJ1-2; CDR3aa: CSVAPDGNYGYTF; CDR3nt: TGCAGCGTTGCCCCGGACGGTAACTATGGCTACACCTTC
v_gene: TRBV29-1; len: 12; abundance: .; d_gene: .; j_gene: TRBJ2-1; CDR3aa: CSVELLTHEQFF; CDR3nt: TGCAGCGTTGAATTGCTAACCCATGAGCAGTTCTTC
v_gene: TRBV30; len: 13; abundance: .; d_gene: .; j_gene: TRBJ1-3; CDR3aa: CAWSVTSGNTIYF; CDR3nt: TGTGCCTGGAGTGTGACCTCTGGAAACACCATATATTTT
v_gene: TRBV25-1; len: 14; abundance: .; d_gene: .; j_gene: TRBJ2-2; CDR3aa: CASSPRTNTGELFF; CDR3nt: TGTGCCAGCTCTCCTCGGACGAACACCGGGGAGCTGTTTTTT
v_gene: TRBV3-1/TRBV3-2; len: 15; abundance: .; d_gene: TRBD2; j_gene: TRBJ2-1; CDR3aa: CASSQPGGAYNEQFF; CDR3nt: TGTGCCAGCAGCCAGCCGGGGGGGGCATACAATGAGCAGTTCTTC
v_gene: TRBV7-8; len: 15; abundance: .; d_gene: TRBD2; j_gene: TRBJ2-2; CDR3aa: CASSQESGRVGELFF; CDR3nt: TGTGCCAGCAGCCAAGAAAGCGGGAGGGTGGGGGAGCTGTTTTTT
v_gene: TRBV10-1; len: 13; abundance: .; d_gene: .; j_gene: TRBJ1-4; CDR3aa: CASRRRADEKLFF; CDR3nt: TGCGCCAGCAGGAGAAGAGCGGACGAAAAACTGTTTTTT
v_gene: TRBV3-1/TRBV3-2; len: 16; abundance: .; d_gene: .; j_gene: TRBJ2-3; CDR3aa: CASSQGLSRGTDTQYF; CDR3nt: TGTGCCAGCAGCCAAGGGCTTAGCAGGGGAACAGATACGCAGTATTTT
v_gene: TRBV14; len: 15; abundance: .; d_gene: TRBD1; j_gene: TRBJ2-7; CDR3aa: CASSSPGQGTHEQYF; CDR3nt: TGTGCCAGCAGCTCCCCGGGACAGGGCACCCACGAGCAGTACTTC
v_gene: TRBV10-3; len: 13; abundance: .; d_gene: TRBD1; j_gene: TRBJ2-7; CDR3aa: CAIGGQGTHEQYF; CDR3nt: TGTGCCATCGGGGGACAGGGGACCCACGAGCAGTACTTC
v_gene: TRBV29-1; len: 13; abundance: .; d_gene: .; j_gene: TRBJ1-4; CDR3aa: CSVAWGEGRKLFF; CDR3nt: TGCAGCGTTGCCTGGGGGGAAGGTAGAAAACTGTTTTTT
v_gene: TRBV3-1/TRBV3-2; len: 17; abundance: .; d_gene: .; j_gene: TRBJ2-4; CDR3aa: CASSQGEVARTKNIQYF; CDR3nt: TGTGCCAGCAGCCAAGGCGAAGTAGCGCGGACCAAAAACATTCAGTACTTC
v_gene: TRBV7-9; len: 15; abundance: once; d_gene: .; j_gene: TRBJ1-6; CDR3aa: CASSSYRPGNSPLHF; CDR3nt: TGTGCCAGCAGCTCGTACAGGCCGGGGAATTCACCCCTCCACTTT